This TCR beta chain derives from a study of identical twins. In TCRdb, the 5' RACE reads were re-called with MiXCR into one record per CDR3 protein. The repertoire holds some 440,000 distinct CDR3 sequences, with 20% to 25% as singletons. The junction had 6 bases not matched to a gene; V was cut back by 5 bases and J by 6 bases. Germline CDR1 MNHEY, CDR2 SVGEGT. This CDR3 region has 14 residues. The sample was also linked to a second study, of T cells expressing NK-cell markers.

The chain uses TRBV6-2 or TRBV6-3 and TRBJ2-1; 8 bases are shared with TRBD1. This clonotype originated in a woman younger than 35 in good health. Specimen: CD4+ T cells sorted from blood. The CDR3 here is CASSTDRGSNEQFF. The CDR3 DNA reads TGTGCCAGCAGTACCGACAGGGGAAGCAATGAGCAGTTCTTC.